This T cell receptor beta chain was recovered during a study of T cell responses to AZD1222 COVID-19 vaccine. Germline assignment: CDR1 SGHTA and CDR2 FQGNSA. The CDR3 consists of 13 residues. V gave up 5 bases and J gave up 4 bases, with 8 bases separating them. Notes on the study in general: Sampled repertoires all dated from after the peak T cell response.

The method was immunoSEQ multiplex PCR; TCRdb's version includes in-frame clones alone and lacks a portion of them. The sample records around 140,000 clones, 91% being singletons. As for this clone: Its antigen is unidentified.

This chain uses TRBV7-2 with TRBJ2-2; D unresolved. This sequence was found in an adult who received the AZD1222 COVID-19 vaccine. The specimen was peripheral blood, collected 28 days after the second AZD1222 dose. CDR3 sequence reads: CASSGSPTGELFF. In nucleotides, the CDR3 is TGTGCCAGCAGCGGCAGCCCCACCGGGGAGCTGTTTTTT.